This T cell receptor beta chain was obtained from a study of blood T cell repertoires in COVID-19 (dated by TCRdb to the early 2020s). With regard to the full study: Samples covering the acute and convalescent phases of COVID-19 were provided by collaborators in the United States, Italy and Spain. The repertoires were released in a freely available public database intended as a resource for research on the immune response to SARS-CoV-2. The samples were drawn from the first 160 participants of the ongoing ImmuneRACE study and from 950 to 1,500 subjects provided by 6 global collaborators. The dataset comprised deeply sampled blood TCRbeta repertoires from subjects exposed to, actively infected with, or recovered from COVID-19. The material from the prospective study consisted of cDNA or gDNA derived from T cells, B-cell-depleted T cells, or PBMCs. Where available, HLA class I and class II types were taken from metadata supplied by the sample provider and were not determined by assay-based typing. Sample metadata almost always included a de-identified subject ID, COVID-19 status, age in years and sex.

Samples from volunteer blood donors who had recovered from COVID-19 were contributed by a second Seattle source. Whole blood was collected in K2EDTA tubes by collaborating institutions according to the institutions' own protocols. Collaborator samples were shipped for TCRbeta analysis as frozen whole blood, isolated PBMCs, or DNA extracted from either sample type. The immunoSEQ Assay, a bias-controlled multiplex PCR, was used to amplify TCRbeta CDR3 regions from genomic DNA. The study's own analysis went as follows. The number of nucleated cells in each sample was estimated from the amplification of reference gene primers within the assay. To quantify the absolute abundance of each unique TCRbeta CDR3 rearrangement, sequence reads were collapsed and filtered. Productive Simpson clonality was computed per sample as the square root of Simpson's diversity index over productive rearrangements. TCRdb's version of the immuneACCESS table is confined to in-frame rearrangements and falls short of the full clone set. An unresolved V gene accounts for under half of the shortfall where checked; the remainder is of unknown origin. Clonal size and the V and J genes are those of that table, whereas D and trimming came from the DNA. This sample comprises a few hundred thousand clones, about 91% of them detected only once. The ten largest account for more than 6.5% of the sample.

Points the paper makes about the study in general: How much clinical and demographic metadata was included differed by source and by participant, and the metadata was provided uncurated.

V is cut back by 6 bases and J by 2 bases, with 9 bases in the junction unmatched. Per the germline V gene, SGHRS is the CDR1 and YFSETQ is the CDR2. Inclusive of the bounding cysteine and phenylalanine, the CDR3 is 15 residues long. Left in the record is the CDR3 DNA by itself, 45 bases read in frame from the first base. A remark on this clone: Its antigen is currently not known. Per-base quality was not reported, and no clone a single base away is much larger than it.

Recombination connected TRBV5-1 to TRBJ2-7, with TRBD2 identical over 9 junction bases. This sequence was found in a woman between 25 and 40 years old who had recovered from COVID-19. Sample: peripheral blood. Here the CDR3 is given as CASTPGASGAYEQYF. The DNA sequence is given as TGCGCCAGCACCCCCGGGGCTAGCGGGGCCTACGAGCAGTACTTC. Here the CDR3 is joined to the reference TRBV5-1 and TRBJ2-7 genes, and the full variable domain is: KAGVTQTPRYLIKTRGQQVTLSCSPISGHRSVSWYQQTPGQGLQFLFEYFSETQRNKGNFPGRFSGRQFSNSRSEMNVSTLELGDSALYLCASTPGASGAYEQYFGPGTRLTVT.